This T cell receptor beta chain was sequenced for a study of blood T cells in healthy people across ages. The ends were cut back, 4 bases at V and 10 bases at J, with 17 bases in the middle. Germline V gene data show CDR1 as SEHNR and CDR2 as FQNEAQ (reference sequence). This CDR3 has 14 amino acids. The use of a sample-barcoded 5' primer and a J-beta primer mix characterized a second PCR of about 7 to 12 cycles. Tagging of each cDNA molecule was performed by a template-switch adaptor with 12 random nucleotides. TCRdb re-called the 5' RACE reads through MiXCR, storing one row per CDR3 protein. Found here are about 1.4 million distinct CDR3 sequences, 55% to 75% of them singletons; the top ten hold about 6.3%.

The V call is TRBV7-9, the J call TRBJ2-1; D gene ambiguous. This clonotype originated in a young man in good health. The sample was blood. The CDR3 nucleotides read TGTGCCAGCAGCTCAACAATCACATCACAGGAGCAGTTCTTC. This translates into CASSSTITSQEQFF.